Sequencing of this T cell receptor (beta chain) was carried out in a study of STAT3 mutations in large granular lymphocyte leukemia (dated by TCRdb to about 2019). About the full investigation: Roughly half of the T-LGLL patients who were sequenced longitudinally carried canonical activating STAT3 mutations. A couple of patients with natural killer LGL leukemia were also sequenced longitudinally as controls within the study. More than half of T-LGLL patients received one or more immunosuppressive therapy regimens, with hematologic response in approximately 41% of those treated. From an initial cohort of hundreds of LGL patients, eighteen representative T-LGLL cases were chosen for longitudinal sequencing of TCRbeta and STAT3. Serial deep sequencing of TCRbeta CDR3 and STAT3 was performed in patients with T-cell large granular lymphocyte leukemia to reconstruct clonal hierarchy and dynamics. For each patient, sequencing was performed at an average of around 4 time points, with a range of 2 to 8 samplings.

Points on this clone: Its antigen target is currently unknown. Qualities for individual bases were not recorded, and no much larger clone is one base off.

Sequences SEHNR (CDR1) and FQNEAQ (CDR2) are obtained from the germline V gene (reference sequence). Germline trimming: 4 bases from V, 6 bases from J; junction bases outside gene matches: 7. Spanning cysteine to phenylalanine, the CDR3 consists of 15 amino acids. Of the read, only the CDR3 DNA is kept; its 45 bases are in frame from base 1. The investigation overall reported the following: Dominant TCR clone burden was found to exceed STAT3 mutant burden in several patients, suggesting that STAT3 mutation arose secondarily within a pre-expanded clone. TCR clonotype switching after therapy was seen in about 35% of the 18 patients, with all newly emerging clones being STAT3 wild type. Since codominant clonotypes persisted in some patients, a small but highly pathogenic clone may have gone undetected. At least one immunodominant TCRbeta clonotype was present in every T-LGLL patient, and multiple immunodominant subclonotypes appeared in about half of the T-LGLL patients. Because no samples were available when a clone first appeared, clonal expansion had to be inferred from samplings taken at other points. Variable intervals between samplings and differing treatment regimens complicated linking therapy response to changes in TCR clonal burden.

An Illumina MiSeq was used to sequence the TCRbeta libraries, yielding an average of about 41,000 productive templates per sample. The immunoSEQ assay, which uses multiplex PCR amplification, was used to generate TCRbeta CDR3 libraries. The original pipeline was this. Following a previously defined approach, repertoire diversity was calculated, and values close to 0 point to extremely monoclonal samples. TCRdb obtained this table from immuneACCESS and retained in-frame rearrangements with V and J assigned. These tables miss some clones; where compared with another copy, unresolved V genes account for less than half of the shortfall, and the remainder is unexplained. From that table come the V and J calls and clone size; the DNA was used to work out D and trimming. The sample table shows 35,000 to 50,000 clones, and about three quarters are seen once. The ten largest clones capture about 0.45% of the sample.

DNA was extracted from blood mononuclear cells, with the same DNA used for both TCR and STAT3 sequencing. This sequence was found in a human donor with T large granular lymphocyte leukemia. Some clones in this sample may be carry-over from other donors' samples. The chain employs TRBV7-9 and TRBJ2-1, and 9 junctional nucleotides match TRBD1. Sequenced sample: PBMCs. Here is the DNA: TGTGCCAGCAGCTCGAACAGGGGGCGAGTCAATGAGCAGTTCTTC. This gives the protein CASSSNRGRVNEQFF.